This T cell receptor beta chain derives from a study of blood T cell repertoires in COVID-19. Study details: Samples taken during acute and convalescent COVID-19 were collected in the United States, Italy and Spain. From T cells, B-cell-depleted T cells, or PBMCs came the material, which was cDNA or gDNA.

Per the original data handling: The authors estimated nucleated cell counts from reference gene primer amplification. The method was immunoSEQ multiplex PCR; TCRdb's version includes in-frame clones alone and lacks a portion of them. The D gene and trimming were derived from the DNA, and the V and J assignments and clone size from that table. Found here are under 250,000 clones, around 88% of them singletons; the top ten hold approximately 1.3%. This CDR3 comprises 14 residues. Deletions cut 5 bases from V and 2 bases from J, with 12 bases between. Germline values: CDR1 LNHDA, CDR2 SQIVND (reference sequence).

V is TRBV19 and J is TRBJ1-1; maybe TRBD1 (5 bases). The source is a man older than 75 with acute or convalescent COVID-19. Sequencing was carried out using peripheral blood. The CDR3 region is CASSPRVENTEAFF. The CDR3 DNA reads TGTGCCAGTAGTCCCAGGGTGGAAAACACTGAAGCTTTCTTT.